This TCR beta chain was recorded in a study of blood T cell repertoires in COVID-19. Study at large: There were acute and convalescent COVID-19 samples, and they came from the United States, Italy and Spain. The cDNA or gDNA used as material had been derived from T cells, B-cell-depleted T cells, or PBMCs.

This CDR3 has 14 residues. The J segment lost 5 bases and the V segment lost 6 bases, leaving 6 bases of the junction unmatched. Germline CDR1 SNHLY, CDR2 FYNNEI. Source study methods: Amplification with reference gene primers provided the estimates of nucleated cell counts. Assay: immunoSEQ multiplex PCR; the TCRdb copy retains only in-frame clones and omits some. V, J and clone size reflect that table, while D and trimming were determined from the DNA. Here the sample spans some 230,000 clones, roughly 80% being singletons. The chain uses TRBV2 and TRBJ1-1; 10 nucleotides agree with TRBD1. The receptor comes from a woman in her 50s with acute or convalescent COVID-19. Sequencing was performed on peripheral blood. The CDR3 region is CASSYDRGLTEAFF. CDR3 DNA: TGTGCCAGCAGCTATGACAGGGGGCTGACTGAAGCTTTCTTT.